This T cell receptor (beta chain) is drawn from a study of T cell responses to AZD1222 COVID-19 vaccine. The study, taken as a whole, reports: Unmutated variant regions are reportedly the target of nearly half of TCRs that are spike-specific. Spike-specific TCR breadth and depth rose after two AZD1222 doses. All repertoire sampling was performed exclusively after the peak T cell response. It was only a handful of AZD1222 recipients who were seropositive at baseline.

Germline loops: CDR1 GTSNPN, CDR2 SVGIG (reference sequence). This CDR3 region has 14 residues. V was pared by 3 bases and J by 6 bases, with 2 bases of the junction left unmatched. The data were produced by immunoSEQ multiplex PCR, yet TCRdb's version contains in-frame clones alone and is incomplete. The sample carries 95,000 to 110,000 clones, 75% to 90% recorded once. Notes on this clone: What it binds is not known.

The material sequenced was peripheral blood, taken on day 0 of AZD1222 vaccination. The V gene is TRBV30, the J gene TRBJ1-6, with TRBD1 matching 10 bases. The clonotype originates from an adult in good health. Here the CDR3 reads CAWRGQGPNSPLHF. For the CDR3, the DNA is TGTGCCTGGAGGGGACAGGGGCCTAATTCACCCCTCCACTTT. The variable domain in full, completed from reference TRBV30 and TRBJ1-6, reads SQTIHQWPATLVQPVGSPLSLECTVEGTSNPNLYWYRQAAGRGLQLLFYSVGIGQISSEVPQNLSASRPQDRQFILSSKKLLLSDSGFYLCAWRGQGPNSPLHFGNGTRLTVT.